This T cell receptor (beta chain) was sequenced in a study of graft-versus-host responses after intestinal transplantation. For this clone: Its specificity is unknown.

Method: immunoSEQ multiplex PCR; TCRdb's copy keeps in-frame clones and lacks some. There are tens of thousands of clones in the sample; roughly 80% occur only once, and approximately 20% lies in the top ten. This CDR3 is 14 amino acids long. With 4 bases removed from V and 0 bases from J, the gap between germline ends came to 11 bases. CDR1 and CDR2 from the germline V gene are SGHNT and YYREEE (reference sequence). This TCR was sampled from a human donor who received an intestinal transplant. The chain links TRBV5-4 to TRBJ2-7, with a weak D call TRBD2 (6 bases). Sequencing was performed on unstimulated CD8+ T cells sorted from spleen or lymph node cells, taken before intestinal transplant. The CDR3 is CASSGDFSSYEQYF. Written as DNA, the CDR3 is TGTGCCAGCAGCGGGGACTTTAGCTCCTACGAGCAGTACTTC.